One sample yielded the 2 T cell receptor beta chains listed below, sequenced in a study of regulatory T cells in long-lasting Graves disease. Specified time point: newly diagnosed GD, antithyroid drugs for less than 3 months. Extracted RNA from PBMCs served as the source of the TCR library. Combining iRepertoire HTBI primers with Arm-PCR of CDR3 regions, the authors built TCR beta libraries. A single record per CDR3 protein comes from TCRdb applying MiXCR to the multiplex PCR reads. Of roughly 610,000 distinct CDR3 sequences in the sample, approximately 15% were seen once. These records were also assigned to another study, of T cells in Graves' hyperthyroidism and ophthalmopathy.

The specimen comprised peripheral blood mononuclear cells (PBMCs), sampled at new diagnosis, from a patient treated with antithyroid drugs. The receptors were sampled from a woman in her thirties with Graves disease.

V is TRBV18 and J is TRBJ2-5, with D maybe TRBD1 (6 bases). This CDR3 has 16 amino acids. The V gene's germline CDR1 is KGHSH and CDR2 LQKENI. V dropped 3 bases and J dropped 5 bases, with 19 bases sitting between them. The CDR3 sequence: CASSPSSGVIVETQYF. DNA for the CDR3: TGTGCCAGCTCACCGTCATCAGGGGTTATCGTGGAGACCCAGTACTTC.

This clonotype has a handful of counts. In nucleotides, the CDR3 is TGTGCCAGCAGATCTAGCGGGAGTAACAATGAGCAGTTCTTC. Residues: CASRSSGSNNEQFF. The V gene is TRBV7-2, the J gene TRBJ2-1; the match to TRBD2 covers 10 bases. CDR3 length: 14 residues. Per the germline V gene, CDR1 is SGHTA and CDR2 is FQGNSA. V was clipped by 6 bases and J by 5 bases; unmatched bases: 4.